This is a list of T cell receptor beta chains from one sample in a study of cytomegalovirus exposure and HLA in healthy donors. Here immunoSEQ multiplex PCR was the method, and the copy in TCRdb shows in-frame clones only, minus some. The repertoire has about 140,000 clones, around three quarters of them found once; the top ten carry more than 4.5%. Sequences were obtained from PBMCs. All receptors derive from a young man in good health. Both conserved end residues are part of each CDR3. D genes are given only for firm matches. Clone size is shown for a subset of rows, as once, few, many or a class of expanded clone.

len,abundance,d_gene,j_gene,v_gene,CDR3aa,CDR3nt
16,NA,NA,TRBJ1-5,TRBV18,CASSRIGAGDNQPQHF,TGTGCCAGCTCACGAATTGGGGCAGGGGACAATCAGCCCCAGCATTTT
13,NA,NA,TRBJ2-5,TRBV5-8,CASTYDRQETQYF,TGTGCCAGCACCTACGACAGACAAGAGACCCAGTACTTC
15,NA,TRBD2,TRBJ2-7,TRBV6-6,CASRPTSGRVYEQYF,TGTGCCAGCAGGCCGACTAGCGGGAGGGTCTACGAGCAGTACTTC
12,NA,NA,TRBJ1-4,TRBV7-2,CASRGLGEKLFF,TGTGCCAGCCGAGGGCTGGGGGAAAAACTGTTTTTT
17,NA,NA,TRBJ1-5,TRBV4-3,CASSQDLGGKGNQPQHF,TGCGCCAGCAGCCAAGATCTGGGGGGTAAGGGGAATCAGCCCCAGCATTTT
13,NA,NA,TRBJ2-7,TRBV19,CASTSQATREQYF,TGTGCCAGTACGAGCCAGGCCACTCGCGAGCAGTACTTC
14,NA,NA,TRBJ1-1,TRBV13,CASSRGRPVTEAFF,TGTGCCAGCAGCCGGGGGAGACCAGTCACTGAAGCTTTCTTT
14,few,NA,TRBJ2-7,TRBV6-6,CASSYSPRTYEQYF,TGTGCCAGCAGTTACTCCCCCCGTACCTACGAGCAGTACTTC
13,NA,NA,TRBJ1-5,TRBV15,CATRTYYNQPQHF,TGTGCCACCAGAACATACTACAATCAGCCCCAGCATTTT
14,NA,TRBD1,TRBJ1-5,TRBV28,CASRETGPSQPQHF,TGTGCCAGCAGGGAGACAGGGCCCAGTCAGCCCCAGCATTTT
17,NA,TRBD2,TRBJ2-1,TRBV7-6,CASSLNFGGSSDNEQFF,TGTGCCAGCAGCTTAAACTTCGGGGGGAGTAGCGACAATGAGCAGTTCTTC
13,NA,TRBD2,TRBJ2-7,TRBV4-2,CASSQVRGGEQYF,TGTGCCAGCAGCCAAGTTAGGGGAGGGGAGCAGTACTTC
14,NA,NA,TRBJ1-1,TRBV28,CASTIGQGSTEAFF,TGTGCCAGCACCATCGGGCAGGGGTCCACTGAAGCTTTCTTT
14,NA,NA,TRBJ1-2,TRBV6-5,CASSYSGQGLGYTF,TGTGCCAGCAGTTACTCCGGGCAGGGGCTGGGCTACACCTTC
17,NA,TRBD2,TRBJ2-6,TRBV19,CASSTLVRGSGANVLTF,TGTGCCAGTAGTACCCTCGTGCGGGGGTCTGGGGCCAACGTCCTGACTTTC
15,NA,TRBD2,TRBJ2-2,TRBV7-8,CASSRTSGNTGELFF,TGTGCCAGCAGCCGGACTAGCGGGAACACCGGGGAGCTGTTTTTT
15,once,TRBD1,TRBJ2-7,TRBV7-9,CASSFRQGVVYEQYF,TGTGCCAGCAGCTTTCGACAGGGGGTCGTATACGAGCAGTACTTC